This T cell receptor beta chain was retrieved from a study of cytomegalovirus exposure and HLA in healthy donors (dated by TCRdb to the late 2010s). Notes on the research overall: According to a later analysis, the 120 or so validation repertoires were produced on the same platform as the 666 repertoires of the first cohort. The study was designed to test whether signatures of past pathogen exposure could be identified by cataloging public T cell receptors. Along with the approximately 700-subject first cohort, a separate validation cohort of more than 90 different subjects was used. To predict cytomegalovirus infection status, the study combined high-throughput TCR immunosequencing, statistical association of individual TCRs with disease status, and machine learning.

Donors formed part of the validation cohort, which comprised 120 or so subjects and was distinct from the first cohort of 550 to 850 subjects. The V end loses 8 bases and the J end loses 0 bases, and a stretch of 10 bases separates them. Reading from cysteine to phenylalanine, the CDR3 counts 14 amino acids. The entry retains the CDR3 DNA only, 42 bases that are in frame from base 1. Per the germline V gene, MDHEN is the CDR1 and SYDVKM is the CDR2. About this clone: The antigen it binds to is not known. No much larger clonotype is one base removed from it; base qualities were not supplied.

The method was the immunoSEQ multiplex PCR assay. In the original analysis: A statistical classification framework was developed to diagnose cytomegalovirus status using the catalog of TCR beta chain sequences. Not all clones reach the TCRdb copy of this immuneACCESS table, which keeps in-frame sequences only. Checked studies attribute under half of the gap to unresolved V genes and leave the rest unexplained. The V and J calls and clone size were taken over from that table, and D and trimming were inferred from the DNA. This sample gives hundreds of thousands of clones in total; 70% to 90% of them show up just once. The biggest ten clones account for over 0.75% of the sample. What the work shows at the level of the full study, not this receptor alone: The classifier was reported to diagnose cytomegalovirus status with high specificity and sensitivity in both the original cohort and the validation cohort. Three of the identified cytomegalovirus-associated TCR beta chains were confirmed in vitro to be specific for cytomegalovirus antigens. Of the cluster scores, approximately 94% were above 0 in a later analysis, which found that TCRs clustered in the first cohort also tended to co-occur in the 120 validation repertoires. Across donors, most TCR sequences were observed very rarely, whereas some public TCRs were present in many individuals. The authors suggested that the approach could potentially be extended to other disease states and immunological phenotypes. A later analysis had no HLA typing for the validation cohort, so co-occurrence there was scored across all 130 or so repertoires. The study gave a list of 150 to 200 TCR beta chains associated with cytomegalovirus.

The clonotype was recovered from a woman aged 18-29 years in good health and CMV-seronegative. The chain was built from TRBV28 and TRBJ1-4; too little of a D gene remains to name it. The source material was PBMCs. The DNA is as follows: TGTGCCAGCCAGGAATGGGCAACTAATGAAAAACTGTTTTTT. Its translation reads: CASQEWATNEKLFF.